This TCR beta chain appears in the sequencing data of a study of blood T cells in healthy people across ages (dated by TCRdb to the mid-2010s). As for the study more broadly: In model experiments, roughly one uniquely barcoded TCR beta cDNA molecule per two T cells was captured by template switching. The study analyzed two additional independent replicas of 1 million unique cDNA reads from the same blood draw for two donors, one aged 18 to 30 and one aged 80 or older. Using deep sequencing normalized with unique cDNA molecular identifiers, the study measured how TCR beta repertoire diversity changes with age. Donors were grouped into four age groups: young (average approximately 15 years), middle-aged (39), aged (62) and long-lived (approximately 82). To avoid experimental bias, donors of different ages were randomly spread across the sequencing lanes. Overall study outcomes, separate from this receptor: Because the CMV infection status of the donors was unknown, age-related changes in expanded clonotypes may potentially have been confounded. Since profiling was done on bulk unsorted PBMCs, naive and antigen-experienced compartments could not be conclusively compared. Observed TCR beta diversity per million T cells fell roughly linearly with age, and a significant reduction was already apparent by age around 40. The percentage of naive T cells measured by flow cytometry correlated strongly with observed TCR beta diversity. Compared with the aged group, the long-lived group had more naive CD4+ T cells, fewer expanded clones and increased TCR diversity, suggesting age selection. Estimates of total diversity from one million sequenced T cells were regarded as lower bounds and underestimates.

This clonotype was seen a few times. Its recognized antigen is unknown. No per-base quality is available; no much larger clone lies one base away. The roughly 37 donors, aged 6 to 90 years, were systemically healthy Caucasian individuals from Russia. Ten milliliters of peripheral blood were drawn from each donor into EDTA-treated Vacutainer tubes. PBMCs were isolated by Ficoll-Paque density-gradient centrifugation, with at least 6.5 million obtained per sample. Trizol reagent was used to extract total RNA from the PBMCs, yielding at least 6 micrograms per sample. The percentages of naive CD45RAhigh/CD27high T cells were determined by flow cytometry on a PBMC aliquot from every donor. Sequences MNHEY (CDR1) and SVGAGI (CDR2) are obtained from the germline V gene. From its cysteine to its phenylalanine, the CDR3 spans 15 amino acids. Solely the CDR3 DNA is kept, with 45 bases framed from the first base. V lost 4 bases and J lost 0 bases; the stretch between them is 10 bases long.

The library was built by means of 5' RACE. TCRdb shows the sequencer as Illumina HiSeq 2500. A second 7 to 11 cycle PCR used a sample-barcoded 5' primer and a J-beta primer mix. Each TCR beta cDNA molecule received a unique molecular identifier from a template-switch 5' adaptor carrying 12 random nucleotides. At least 2.5 million CDR3-containing paired-end reads were obtained from each sample. All of the RNA was converted into first-strand cDNA using the Mint cDNA synthesis kit, with a TRBC-specific oligonucleotide serving as the primer. Following uracil-DNA glycosylase treatment, a first 18-cycle PCR with universal primers M1SS and BC2_uni_R was performed on all cDNA. As for how the authors treated the data: Each sample was normalized by randomly selecting 1 million high-quality reads, each carrying a distinct molecular identifier. Instead of being binned into consensus sequences, reads with shared molecular identifiers were discarded. CDR3 identification, clonotype clustering and error correction used MiTCR with a Q25 quality threshold and the strictest error-elimination algorithm. A nonparametric unseen species model with Euler transformation was used to estimate a lower bound on total TCR beta diversity. Using fastp trimming at Q25 and MiXCR clonotype assembly, TCRdb reanalyzed the public sequencing data and kept in-frame beta chains. Rows are unified per CDR3 protein, each entry keeping the most common DNA and genes. The V and J calls and clone size come from TCRdb's table, not from the authors' own analysis. In all, the sample holds roughly 1,500,000 distinct CDR3 sequences, and 42% of those were seen once. The ten largest clones take up 7.9% of the sample.

The sequence came from a woman aged 18-29 years in good health. This chain joins TRBV6-5 to TRBJ2-1; the D gene is unclear. Material: blood. The CDR3 protein: CASSSDGNSYNEQFF. The nucleotides are TGTGCCAGCAGTTCCGACGGAAACTCCTACAATGAGCAGTTCTTC.